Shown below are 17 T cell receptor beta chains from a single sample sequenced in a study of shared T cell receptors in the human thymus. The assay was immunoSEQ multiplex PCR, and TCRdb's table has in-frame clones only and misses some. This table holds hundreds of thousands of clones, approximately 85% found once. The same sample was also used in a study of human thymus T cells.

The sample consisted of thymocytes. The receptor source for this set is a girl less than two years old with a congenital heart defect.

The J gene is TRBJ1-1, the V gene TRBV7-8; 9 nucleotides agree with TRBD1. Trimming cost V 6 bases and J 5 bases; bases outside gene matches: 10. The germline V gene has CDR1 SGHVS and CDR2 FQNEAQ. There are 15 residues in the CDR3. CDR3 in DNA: TGTGCCAGCAGGCCCCTACAGGGGGCAAGTACTGAAGCTTTCTTT. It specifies CASRPLQGASTEAFF. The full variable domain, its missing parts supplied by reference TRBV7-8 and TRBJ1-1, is GAGVSQSPRYKVAKRGQDVALRCDPISGHVSLFWYQQALGQGPEFLTYFQNEAQLDKSGLPSDRFFAERPEGSVSTLKIQRTQQEDSAVYLCASRPLQGASTEAFFGQGTRLTVV.

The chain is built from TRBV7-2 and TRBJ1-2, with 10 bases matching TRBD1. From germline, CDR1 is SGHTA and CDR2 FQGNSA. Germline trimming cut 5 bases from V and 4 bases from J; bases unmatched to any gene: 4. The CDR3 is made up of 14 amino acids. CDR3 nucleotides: TGTGCCAGCAGCGACAGGGGGCTGAGCTATGGCTACACCTTC. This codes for CASSDRGLSYGYTF.

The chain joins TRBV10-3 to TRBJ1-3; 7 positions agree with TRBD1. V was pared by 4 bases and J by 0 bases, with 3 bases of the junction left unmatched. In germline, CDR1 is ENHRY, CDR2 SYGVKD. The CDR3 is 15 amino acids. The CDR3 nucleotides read TGTGCCATCAGTGCACGGGACAGCTCTGGAAACACCATATATTTT. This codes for CAISARDSSGNTIYF.

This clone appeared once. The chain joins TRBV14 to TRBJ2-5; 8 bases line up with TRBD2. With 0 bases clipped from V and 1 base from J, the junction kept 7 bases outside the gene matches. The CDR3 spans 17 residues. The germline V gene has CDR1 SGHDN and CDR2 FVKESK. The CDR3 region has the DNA TGTGCCAGCAGCCAAGATCTCAGCGGGGGCTCCCAAGAGACCCAGTACTTC. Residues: CASSQDLSGGSQETQYF.

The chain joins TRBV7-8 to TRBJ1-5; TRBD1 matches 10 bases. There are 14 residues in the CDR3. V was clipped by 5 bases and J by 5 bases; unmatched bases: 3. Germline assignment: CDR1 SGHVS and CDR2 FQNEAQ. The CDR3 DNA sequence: TGTGCCAGCAGCCCTGACAGGGGGCATCAGCCCCAGCATTTT. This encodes CASSPDRGHQPQHF.

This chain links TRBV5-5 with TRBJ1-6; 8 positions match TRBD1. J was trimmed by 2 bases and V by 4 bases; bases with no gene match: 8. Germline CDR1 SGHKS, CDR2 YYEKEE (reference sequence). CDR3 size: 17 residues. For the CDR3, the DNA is TGTGCCAGCAGCGGAGGGACAGGAGGCCCCTATAATTCACCCCTCCACTTT. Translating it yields CASSGGTGGPYNSPLHF.

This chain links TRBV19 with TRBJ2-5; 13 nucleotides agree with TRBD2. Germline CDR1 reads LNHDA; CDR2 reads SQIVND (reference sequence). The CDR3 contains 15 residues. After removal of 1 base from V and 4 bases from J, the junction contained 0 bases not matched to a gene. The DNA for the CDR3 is TGTGCCAGTAGTATAGGGACTAGCGGGGGAGAGACCCAGTACTTC. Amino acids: CASSIGTSGGETQYF.

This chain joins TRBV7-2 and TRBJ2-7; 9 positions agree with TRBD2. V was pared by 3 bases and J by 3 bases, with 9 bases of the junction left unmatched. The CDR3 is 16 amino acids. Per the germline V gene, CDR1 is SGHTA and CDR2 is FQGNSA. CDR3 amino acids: CASSLSLAGQNYEQYF. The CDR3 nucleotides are TGTGCCAGCAGCTTGAGCCTAGCGGGGCAAAACTACGAGCAGTACTTC.

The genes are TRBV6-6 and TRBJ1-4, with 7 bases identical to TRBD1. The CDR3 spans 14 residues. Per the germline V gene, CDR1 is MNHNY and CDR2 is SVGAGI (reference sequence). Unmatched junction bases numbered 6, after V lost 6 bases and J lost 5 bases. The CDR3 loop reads CASSTGTENEKLFF. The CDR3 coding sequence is TGTGCCAGCAGCACCGGGACAGAGAATGAAAAACTGTTTTTT.

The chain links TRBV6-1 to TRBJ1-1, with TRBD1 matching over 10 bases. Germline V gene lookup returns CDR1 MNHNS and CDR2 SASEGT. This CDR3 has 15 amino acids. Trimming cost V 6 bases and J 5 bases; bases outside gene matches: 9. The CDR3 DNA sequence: TGTGCCAGCAGACTTCTAGCGGACAGGGGGACTGAAGCTTTCTTT. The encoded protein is CASRLLADRGTEAFF.

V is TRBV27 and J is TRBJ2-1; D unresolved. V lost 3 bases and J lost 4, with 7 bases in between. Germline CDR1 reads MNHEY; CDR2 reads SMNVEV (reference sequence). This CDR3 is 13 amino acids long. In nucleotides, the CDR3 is TGTGCCAGCAGTTTCCGGGTTTACAATGAGCAGTTCTTC. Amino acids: CASSFRVYNEQFF.

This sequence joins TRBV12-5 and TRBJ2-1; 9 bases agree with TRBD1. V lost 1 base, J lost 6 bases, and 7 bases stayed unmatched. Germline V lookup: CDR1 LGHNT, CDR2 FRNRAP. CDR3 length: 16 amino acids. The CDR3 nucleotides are TGTGCTAGTGGTTTGGGCCTCCGGGACAGGGTCAATGAGCAGTTCTTC. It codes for CASGLGLRDRVNEQFF.

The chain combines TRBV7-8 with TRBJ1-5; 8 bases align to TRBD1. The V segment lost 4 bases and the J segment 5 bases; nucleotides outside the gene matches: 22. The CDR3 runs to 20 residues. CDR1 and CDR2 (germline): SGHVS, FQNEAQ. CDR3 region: CASSSTQVDRGEGGDQPQHF. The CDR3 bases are TGTGCCAGCAGCTCAACCCAAGTAGACAGGGGCGAGGGGGGCGATCAGCCCCAGCATTTT.

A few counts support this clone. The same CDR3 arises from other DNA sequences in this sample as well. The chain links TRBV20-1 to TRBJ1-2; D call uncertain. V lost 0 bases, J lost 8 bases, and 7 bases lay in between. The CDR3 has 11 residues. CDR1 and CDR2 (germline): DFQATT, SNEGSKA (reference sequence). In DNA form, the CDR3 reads TGCAGTGCTAGAGATCGAGGGGGCTACACCTTC. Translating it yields CSARDRGGYTF.

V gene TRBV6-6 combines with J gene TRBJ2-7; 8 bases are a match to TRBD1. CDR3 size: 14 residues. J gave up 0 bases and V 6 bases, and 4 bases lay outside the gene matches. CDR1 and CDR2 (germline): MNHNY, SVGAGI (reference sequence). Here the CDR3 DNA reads TGTGCCAGCAGCCCGGACAGGGCCTCCTACGAGCAGTACTTC. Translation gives CASSPDRASYEQYF.

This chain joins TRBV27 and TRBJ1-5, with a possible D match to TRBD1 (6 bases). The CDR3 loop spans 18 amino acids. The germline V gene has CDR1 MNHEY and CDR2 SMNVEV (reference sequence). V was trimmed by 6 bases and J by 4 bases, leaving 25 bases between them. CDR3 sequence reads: CASSRSYQGHYVNQPQHF. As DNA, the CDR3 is TGTGCCAGCAGCCGATCATATCAGGGACACTACGTGAATCAGCCCCAGCATTTT.

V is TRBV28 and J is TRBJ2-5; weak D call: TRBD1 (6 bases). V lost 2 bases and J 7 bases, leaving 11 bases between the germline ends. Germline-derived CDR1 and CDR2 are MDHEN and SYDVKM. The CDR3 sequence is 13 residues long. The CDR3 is CASSLRGFGTQYF. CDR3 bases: TGTGCCAGCAGTTTAAGGGGGTTTGGGACCCAGTACTTC.